Described below is a single T cell receptor (beta chain) sequence and its context. This sample was taken from a study of blood T cell repertoires in COVID-19. J lost 6 bases, V lost 9 bases, and 10 bases had no gene match. This CDR3 is 14 amino acids long. Germline V gives CDR1 SNHLY, CDR2 FYNNEI. Measured with immunoSEQ multiplex PCR; TCRdb has only the in-frame clones, and not every one. The sample records approximately 300,000 clones, roughly nine tenths being singletons. The sequenced sample was peripheral blood. The sequence was obtained from a woman aged 25 to 39 with COVID-19, enrolled during active disease. The V gene is TRBV2, the J gene TRBJ2-7; TRBD1 matches 11 bases. Here the CDR3 reads CARDKDRGLGEQYF. As DNA, the CDR3 is TGTGCCAGGGATAAGGACAGGGGGCTTGGCGAGCAGTACTTC. Filled out from reference TRBV2 and TRBJ2-7, the complete variable domain reads EPEVTQTPSHQVTQMGQEVILRCVPISNHLYFYWYRQILGQKVEFLVSFYNNEISEKSEIFDDQFSVERPDGSNFTLKIRSTKLEDSAMYFCARDKDRGLGEQYFGPGTRLTVT.